This note documents a single T cell receptor (beta chain) sequence. The V and J ends lost 2 bases and 10 bases respectively, with 18 bases between them. The CDR3 spans 15 residues. The germline V gene encodes CDR1 KGHSH and CDR2 LQKENI. The entry originates in a study of shared clonotypes between healthy human individuals. As for the study in general: The people who gave samples were a couple of women and a few men aged 18 to 49.

Assay used: immunoSEQ multiplex PCR; TCRdb lists only in-frame clones, some missing. The data contain under 2.5 million clones, 85% to 95% of them seen just once; the ten biggest clones take up 0.37%. This chain links TRBV18 with TRBJ2-4; TRBD2 might be the D (7 bases). The sequenced material came from naive CD4+ T cells from PBMCs. Subset reported: CD45RA+ positively selected. The clonotype originates from a man aged 18 to 30 in good health. Some clones in this sample may be carry-over from other donors' samples. The CDR3 reads CASSPGGADEAIQYF. The CDR3 DNA reads as TGTGCCAGCTCACCAGGGGGGGCGGATGAGGCTATTCAGTACTTC.